A selection of T cell receptor beta chains follows, all from one sample in a study of cytomegalovirus exposure and HLA in healthy donors. Here immunoSEQ multiplex PCR was the method, and the copy in TCRdb shows in-frame clones only, minus some. This sample has roughly 120,000 clones, with about three fifths found just once. The sequenced sample consisted of PBMCs. Receptor source: a man between 35 and 55 years old in good health and CMV-seropositive. Each CDR3 is given with its conserved first and last residue. Fields, in order: clone size, CDR3 length, J gene, V gene, D gene, CDR3 DNA, CDR3 protein. The D gene is left open where the match is weak. The size of a clone is reported for some rows only, either as once, few or many, or as a class for expanded clones.

-,12,TRBJ1-1,TRBV7-9,-,TGTACCAGCAGCCCCCAGGCTCTAGAAGCTTTCTTT,CTSSPQALEAFF
-,12,TRBJ2-7,TRBV4-1,-,TGCGCCAGCAGCCCTCAGGGTCCCGAGCAGTACTTC,CASSPQGPEQYF
-,13,TRBJ1-1,TRBV9,-,TGTGCCAGCAGCGTAGGAAGCAGGACTGAAGCTTTCTTT,CASSVGSRTEAFF
-,15,TRBJ2-2,TRBV5-6,TRBD1,TGTGCCAGCAGCCCCTCCGACAGGGCCACCGGGGAGCTGTTTTTT,CASSPSDRATGELFF
-,14,TRBJ1-4,TRBV28,-,TGTGCCAGCACACGAGGGCAGGAAAGGGAAAAACTGTTTTTT,CASTRGQEREKLFF
-,15,TRBJ2-7,TRBV7-8,-,TGTGCCAGCAGCTTAGGTCGGGGGAACTACGCCGAGCAGTACTTC,CASSLGRGNYAEQYF
once,16,TRBJ2-1,TRBV27,TRBD2,TGTGCCAGCAGTTTCCTGACTAGCGGGGTTTACAATGAGCAGTTCTTC,CASSFLTSGVYNEQFF
-,14,TRBJ2-7,TRBV19,-,TGTGCCAGTAGTATAGACGCGGCGTTCTACGAGCAGTACTTC,CASSIDAAFYEQYF
-,14,TRBJ1-1,TRBV6-1,-,TGTGCCAGCATCTGGGGGACACCAAGGACTGAAGCTTTCTTT,CASIWGTPRTEAFF
-,15,TRBJ1-4,TRBV19,-,TGTGCCAGTAGATCTGGACAGCTTTTAAATGAAAAACTGTTTTTT,CASRSGQLLNEKLFF
few,12,TRBJ2-3,TRBV29-1,-,TGCAGCACTCGAGAAAACACAGATACGCAGTATTTT,CSTRENTDTQYF
once,16,TRBJ1-2,TRBV6-1,-,TGTGCCAGCAGTGAGGGGGACTCTAGTTCAGCTTATGGCTACACCTTC,CASSEGDSSSAYGYTF
-,13,TRBJ2-5,TRBV5-6,-,TGTGCCAGCAGCTTGGACTACCAAGAGACCCAGTACTTC,CASSLDYQETQYF
-,17,TRBJ2-7,TRBV12-2,-,TGTGCAAGTCGCTCCGTACCGCCTCGACAGGCCCTCGGCGAGCAGTACTTC,CASRSVPPRQALGEQYF
-,16,TRBJ2-3,TRBV28,TRBD2,TGTGCCAGCAGTCTAGGGACTAGCGGGATGAGAGATACGCAGTATTTT,CASSLGTSGMRDTQYF
-,16,TRBJ2-1,TRBV15,TRBD2,TGTGCCACCAGCTCCCGACTAGCGGGAGGGTACAATGAGCAGTTCTTC,CATSSRLAGGYNEQFF
-,13,TRBJ1-2,TRBV7-6,TRBD1,TGTGCCAGCAGCGTGGGACAGGGGGGGGGCTACACCTTC,CASSVGQGGGYTF
-,14,TRBJ2-1,TRBV18,-,TGTGCCAGCTCACCCGGACAGTCTGAGAATGAGCAGTTCTTC,CASSPGQSENEQFF
few,12,TRBJ2-2,TRBV6-1,-,TGTGCCAGCAGCGGGGGCACCGGGGAGCTGTTTTTT,CASSGGTGELFF
-,13,TRBJ2-5,TRBV5-1,-,TGCGCCAGCAGACGGGACACCCAAGAGACCCAGTACTTC,CASRRDTQETQYF
-,16,TRBJ1-6,TRBV6-6,TRBD1,TGTGCCAGCAGTTATGCGTCCGGGACAGGGAATTCACCCCTCCACTTT,CASSYASGTGNSPLHF
few,14,TRBJ2-3,TRBV27,-,TGTGCCAGCAGGAGAACACAGAGCACAGATACGCAGTATTTT,CASRRTQSTDTQYF
-,13,TRBJ1-1,TRBV5-1,-,TGCGCCAGCAGCTTCAGGGAAAACACTGAAGCTTTCTTT,CASSFRENTEAFF
-,18,TRBJ2-1,TRBV11-2,TRBD2,TGTGCCAGCAGCTTTTCTTTAGGAGAGGGACTAGCGGGGGGTCATCAGTTCTTC,CASSFSLGEGLAGGHQFF
-,13,TRBJ2-1,TRBV7-7,-,TGTGCTAGTTCTGCGCGGGGAAACAATGAGCAGTTCTTC,CASSARGNNEQFF